Listed here are 9 T cell receptor beta chains from one sample, sequenced in a study of blood T cell repertoires in COVID-19 (dated by TCRdb to 2018 to 2021). Library preparation was by the immunoSEQ multiplex PCR assay. Not all clones reach the TCRdb copy of this immuneACCESS table, which keeps in-frame sequences only. Checked studies attribute under half of the gap to unresolved V genes and leave the rest unexplained. Present in this sample are 60,000 or so clones, under 85% of which were seen just once. Of the sample, roughly 6.7% falls within the top ten clones. Sequenced material: peripheral blood. These receptor sequences come from a woman in her fifties or sixties with active or convalescent COVID-19.

The V call is TRBV4-1, the J call TRBJ1-5; a possible D gene is TRBD1 (6 bases). CDR1 and CDR2 (germline): MGHRA, YSYEKL. CDR3 length: 16 amino acids. V lost 4 bases, J lost 3 bases, and 16 bases lay in between. CDR3: CASSPLGGRTNQPQHF. For the CDR3, the DNA is TGCGCCAGCAGCCCCCTTGGGGGCCGGACCAATCAGCCCCAGCATTTT.

The V and J genes are TRBV19 and TRBJ1-6, with TRBD1 matching 7 bases. Germline V gene lookup returns CDR1 LNHDA and CDR2 SQIVND (reference sequence). The CDR3 sequence is 15 residues long. V dropped 6 bases and J dropped 10; count of bases not matched to a gene: 12. In nucleotides, the CDR3 is TGTGCCAGTAGCAGAACAGGGGATACGGAGTCACCCCTCCACTTT. Its protein product is CASSRTGDTESPLHF.

This chain links TRBV12-3 or TRBV12-4 with TRBJ2-7, with D tentatively TRBD2 (7 bases). V dropped 2 bases and J dropped 6 bases, with 11 bases sitting between them. The CDR3 is 13 amino acids. The CDR3 loop is CASSLRRGGEQYF. DNA of the CDR3: TGTGCCAGCAGTTTACGAAGGGGGGGCGAGCAGTACTTC.

The V call is TRBV6-5, the J call TRBJ1-4; D is unclear. The V end was cut by 8 bases, the J end by 0 bases, with 13 bases between. The CDR3 extends over 15 amino acids. The germline gives CDR1 MNHEY, CDR2 SVGAGI. CDR3 loop: CASATDTATNEKLFF. CDR3 nucleotide sequence: TGTGCCAGCGCAACAGATACTGCAACTAATGAAAAACTGTTTTTT.

There are a few counts of this clone. The chain carries TRBV5-1 and TRBJ2-1; 10 nucleotides align to TRBD2. Trimming at V came to 4 bases and at J to 9 bases, leaving 10 bases not matched to a gene. Germline V lookup: CDR1 SGHRS, CDR2 YFSETQ. This CDR3 has 15 amino acids. The CDR3 loop reads CASSPTSGRVSEQFF. The CDR3 coding sequence is TGCGCCAGCAGCCCCACCAGCGGGAGGGTCAGTGAGCAGTTCTTC.

The chain combines TRBV19 with TRBJ1-5; 8 nucleotides agree with TRBD1. The V gene end was trimmed by 4 bases and the J gene end by 7 bases; junction bases not matched to a gene: 9. Germline-derived CDR1 and CDR2 are LNHDA and SQIVND (reference sequence). The CDR3 length is 15 residues. CDR3 loop: CASSTTGTGRQPQHF. The CDR3 region has the DNA TGTGCCAGTAGTACTACCGGGACAGGTCGCCAGCCCCAGCATTTT.

This clone was counted a few times. The chain couples TRBV5-1 to TRBJ1-4; 7 positions match TRBD1. The V gene's germline CDR1 is SGHRS and CDR2 YFSETQ. CDR3 length equals 16 residues. The V gene end was trimmed by 4 bases and the J gene end by 5 bases; junction bases not matched to a gene: 11. In DNA, the CDR3 is TGCGCCAGCAGCCTTGGGACAGCCTCTACCAATGAAAAACTGTTTTTT. This translates into CASSLGTASTNEKLFF. Together with reference TRBV5-1 and TRBJ1-4, the CDR3 gives the full variable domain: KAGVTQTPRYLIKTRGQQVTLSCSPISGHRSVSWYQQTPGQGLQFLFEYFSETQRNKGNFPGRFSGRQFSNSRSEMNVSTLELGDSALYLCASSLGTASTNEKLFFGSGTQLSVL.

The chain uses TRBV5-1 and TRBJ1-1; 7 bases are a match to TRBD1. Germline V CDR1 and CDR2: SGHRS, YFSETQ. The CDR3 contains 16 residues. V shed 4 bases and J 1 base; nucleotides not matched to a gene: 10. CDR3 bases: TGCGCCAGCAGCCCGGAATACAGGGGTGGGAACACTGAAGCTTTCTTT. It translates to CASSPEYRGGNTEAFF.

The J gene is TRBJ1-5, the V gene TRBV6-6; D gene unclear. This CDR3 has 13 amino acids. The V end lost 6 bases, the J end lost 4 bases, and 10 bases lay between the germline ends. Germline V gene data show CDR1 as MNHNY and CDR2 as SVGAGI (reference sequence). As DNA, the CDR3 is TGTGCCAGCAGGTTGCAGATGAATCAGCCCCAGCATTTT. This sequence encodes CASRLQMNQPQHF.